This TCR beta chain was obtained from a study of shared clonotypes between healthy human individuals (dated by TCRdb to 2020 to 2021). General notes on the study: A few men and a couple of women, aged 18 to 49 years, made up the cohort. The study deeply sequenced blood TCR repertoires of about 5 healthy adults to estimate repertoire size and the extent of clonotype sharing between individuals. Per donor, leukapheresis produced somewhere between about 0.8 and 9 billion PBMCs. To increase sequencing depth and limit assay-specific biases, TCR repertoire library preparation and sequencing were carried out by different laboratories using diverse techniques. For each donor, CD4 naive and CD4 memory were each given three plates, CD8 naive was given two plates, and CD8 memory was given one plate.

Using the deep immunoSEQ assay, TCR CDR3 regions were amplified from genomic DNA by multiplex PCR. Extracted genomic DNA from each cell subset was spread evenly across all wells of several immunoSEQ 96-well plates, with each plate serving as a replicate. For sorted subsets, each replicate PCR was loaded with 200 ng genomic DNA, equivalent to approximately 27,000 T cell genomes. Purified libraries were quantified with a Qubit 3.0 fluorometer, sized on a Bioanalyzer 2100, and re-quantified with the KAPA Library Quantification kit. Every immunoSEQ 96-well plate was sequenced on a separate single-read 150-cycle Illumina NextSeq 550 flow cell. Concerning the study's data processing: Because the immunoSEQ output included only junctional sequences and no quality scores, the filtering could not be the same as the filtering used for full-length reads. To assign V/J genes and CDR3, sequences were annotated using PyIR, a Python wrapper for IgBLAST v1.9, with IMGT germline references. Reads were filtered out if the reads had weak V/J assignments (E-value above 1e-6), no CDR3, stop codons, out-of-frame junctions, or ambiguous translated residues. V3J clonotypes were defined as sequences sharing an identical inferred V gene, J gene, and CDR3 amino acid sequence. To compute the percentage overlap between repertoires, the number of shared unique clonotypes was divided by the size of the smaller repertoire. Richness of each repertoire was evaluated using RTK rarefaction, the Chao1 estimator, and Recon v2.1 estimates of unobserved clonotypes. Generation probabilities were computed with OLGA for all TCRbeta clonotypes obtained by the gDNA method from four donors. TCRdb took over this immuneACCESS table, retaining in-frame rearrangements with V and J assigned. Such tables are incomplete; in checked studies, under half of the missing clones stem from an unresolved V gene, and the remainder is unexplained. Clonal size and the V and J genes are those of that table, whereas D and trimming came from the DNA. This sample is represented by around 1.9 million clones; under 95% of them were singletons. In total, the top ten clones hold about 1.5% of the sample.

Broad study findings and their caveats: Sampling was limited to blood, and TCR repertoires in tissue likely differ from TCR repertoires in blood. Compared with non-shared clonotypes, the clonotypes found in all four sorted-subset donors had higher generation probabilities. Sharing across a few donors was observed for 5% to 6.5% of naive CD4, under 4% of naive CD8, over 2% of memory CD4, and around 0.42% of memory CD8 clonotypes. Based on pairwise subsampling, the degree of clonotype sharing among donors was expected to be affected by sequencing depth. Larger estimated clonotype richness was generally found for naive subsets than for memory subsets. The small number of donors limited the genetic and exposure-history diversity represented. Even with the large sequencing depth, rarefaction of the sorted-subset datasets indicated that sequencing was incomplete.

CDR1 and CDR2, per the germline V gene, are ENHRY and SYGVKD. Including cysteine and phenylalanine, the CDR3 has 16 amino acids. CDR3 DNA is the only sequence kept; it has 48 bases, read in frame from the first base. A distance of 18 bases separates the germline ends of V and J, which lose 3 bases and 3 bases respectively. Notes on this clone: The antigen this receptor binds is unknown. No per-base quality is available; no much larger clone lies one base away.

CD8 naive samples were CD45RO-negative cells positively selected for CCR7, giving a CD45RA+CCR7+ population that excluded TemRA cells. The donors were healthy, HIV-negative adults with no recently reported acute infections or vaccinations. Every donor was a Caucasian adult living in Nashville, Tennessee, USA. Blood was obtained by leukapheresis, after which PBMCs were separated by Ficoll-Histopaque density gradient centrifugation and cryopreserved in liquid nitrogen vapor phase. Analytical flow cytometry was used to check the purity and quantity of each magnetically sorted T cell population. From each sorted fraction, genomic DNA was isolated and quantified by UV absorbance on a Nanodrop 2000c.

The source is a man aged 18 to 35 in good health. Some clones in this sample may be carry-over from other donors' samples. In this chain, TRBV10-3 is recombined with TRBJ2-7, with the D gene too uncertain to name. The sequenced sample was naive CD8+ T cells from PBMCs. Per the publication, the cell subset or site label means: CD45RA+CCR7+. The nucleotide sequence reads TGTGCCATCAGTGAAATACCCGGCGAGCCCCGCTACGAGCAGTACTTC. The encoded protein is CAISEIPGEPRYEQYF.